This T cell receptor beta chain was profiled in a study of T cells in Graves' hyperthyroidism and ophthalmopathy (dated by TCRdb to 2018 to 2020). Some background on the complete study: A discovery cohort of around 98 patients, 43 with Graves' ophthalmopathy and 57 with stable Graves' hyperthyroidism, was used to find distinguishing TCR V-J signatures. Prospective prediction of ophthalmopathy was tested in an independent validation cohort consisting of about 19 hyperthyroidism patients and some 15 patients who later progressed to ophthalmopathy. The 95 to 100 discovery patients were divided at random into training and test sets in a 7:3 ratio. Thyroid tissue and blood T-cell repertoires from several Graves' hyperthyroidism patients were also compared in the study. After sampling, hyperthyroidism patients received methimazole starting at 30 mg daily, and ophthalmopathy patients received high-dose intravenous methylprednisolone. The paper reports TCR Vbeta CDR3 sequencing of over 130 peripheral blood samples: 40 or so ophthalmopathy, fewer than 80 hyperthyroidism and around 17 progressor patients. Summary of the overall study and its limitations: A 13 V-J signature model separated ophthalmopathy from stable hyperthyroidism, with roughly 88% sensitivity and 81% to 82% specificity in cross-validation and 80%/75% in testing. During validation, the model predicted progression to ophthalmopathy a median of approximately six months ahead of onset, with roughly 65% sensitivity and around 73% specificity. No statistical method was used to set the sample size in advance, and investigators knew the group allocation. Most expanded thyroid clonotypes (frequency above 0.001) were also found in blood, which suggests that blood repertoires may mirror thyroid immune responses.

In regard to this clonotype: Its binding antigen is unknown. One base away there is no much larger clone; base qualities are not given.

CDR1 and CDR2, per the germline V gene, are SGHVS and FQNEAQ. Trimming takes 4 bases from V and 10 bases from J, and the germline ends sit 11 bases apart. From cysteine to phenylalanine, the CDR3 is 12 amino acids long. Only the CDR3 part of the read is kept: 36 bases, read in frame from the first base. Graves' hyperthyroidism was defined as stable when no progression to ophthalmopathy occurred over 18 months of follow-up. The hyperthyroidism patients were between 18 and 65 years old and newly diagnosed, with a disease duration of less than 2 months. Exclusion was applied to patients with uncontrolled infections, other autoimmune diseases, pregnancy or lactation. Diagnoses were based on clinical symptoms, serum thyroxine and TRAb, thyroid ultrasound and orbital computed tomography. Trizol reagent was used to extract total RNA, and RNA quality was then checked on an Agilent 2100 Bioanalyzer. The TCR beta CDR3 regions were amplified from RNA transcripts. For the first round of RT-PCR on the TCR CDR3, the HTBI primer set was used together with the Qiagen OneStep RT-PCR kit. The libraries were constructed in a second round of multiplex PCR and then size-selected and purified. The libraries were sequenced on an Illumina HiSeq2000 using paired-end 100 bp reads. Per the authors' processing: SOAPnuke was used to process the raw data, with reads discarded if the reads contained adapters or uncalled bases, had a mean Phred below 15, or lacked an exact constant-primer or identifier match. High-quality paired reads were merged using COPE v1.2.5, and each unique nucleotide sequence was defined as a clonotype. MiTCR v1.1 was used to align the clonotypes against IMGT TRBV, TRBD and TRBJ reference segments. Only V-J combinations with frequency above 0.0001, covering about 99% of repertoires, were analysed. A TCS score was defined as the ratio of F50 (clonal expansion) to E x V (chaos), with BLOSUM62-based TCRdist applied between CDR3 peptides within each V-J. Welch's t-statistics and random forest reduced around 520 V-J features to roughly 13, which were used in a naive Bayes classifier (R e1071). The public reads were run again by TCRdb, first through fastp at Q25 and then through MiXCR, and only productive beta chains were kept. Each CDR3 protein gets just one entry, which takes the most common genes and DNA from the rows behind it. V and J calls and clone size were set by TCRdb, not the authors. The sample table contains about 540,000 distinct CDR3 sequences; only one count was recorded for about 45% of them. Jointly, the top ten make up just under 8.5% of the sample.

This receptor was obtained from a woman younger than 30 with Graves' hyperthyroidism. Donor details come from another sample of the same person, matched by shared clones. Material for sequencing was peripheral blood or thyroid tissue (not recorded which). This chain is built from TRBV7-8 and TRBJ2-1, with the D call perhaps TRBD1 or TRBD2, as 5 bases match in each case. The DNA sequence is as follows: TGTGCCAGCAGCTGGGACCGCTCGGAGCAGTTCTTC. Its protein reads: CASSWDRSEQFF. Beyond the CDR3, the reference TRBV7-8 and TRBJ2-1 genes provide the residues; the full variable domain reads: GAGVSQSPRYKVAKRGQDVALRCDPISGHVSLFWYQQALGQGPEFLTYFQNEAQLDKSGLPSDRFFAERPEGSVSTLKIQRTQQEDSAVYLCASSWDRSEQFFGPGTRLTVL.